The 9 T cell receptor beta chains below were found in one sample sequenced in a study of T cell responses to AZD1222 COVID-19 vaccine. TCRdb's table, derived via immunoSEQ multiplex PCR, lists solely in-frame clones and lacks some. The data contain around 110,000 clones, roughly 84% of them singletons. The sample here was peripheral blood, taken on day 0 of AZD1222 vaccination. The receptor set was obtained from an adult in good health.

The chain carries TRBV30 and TRBJ2-3, with D hard to call. The ends were cut back, 3 bases at V and 4 bases at J, with 8 bases in the middle. Germline V lookup: CDR1 GTSNPN, CDR2 SVGIG (reference sequence). The CDR3 totals 12 residues. The CDR3 spells CAWRPRSDTQYF. CDR3 bases: TGTGCCTGGAGACCACGTTCAGATACGCAGTATTTT.

The chain couples TRBV6-1 to TRBJ2-1; 12 positions agree with TRBD2. The CDR3 loop spans 20 amino acids. Germline CDR1 and CDR2: MNHNS and SASEGT. With 4 bases clipped from V and 0 bases from J, the junction kept 13 bases outside the gene matches. CDR3 in amino acids: CASSVRYGLAGPSSYNEQFF. The CDR3 coding sequence is TGTGCCAGCAGTGTAAGATACGGACTAGCGGGACCTAGCTCCTACAATGAGCAGTTCTTC.

The chain uses TRBV5-1 and TRBJ2-1, with D uncertain. V was trimmed by 5 bases and J by 4 bases, leaving 13 bases between them. The V gene's germline CDR1 is SGHRS and CDR2 YFSETQ. CDR3 length: 14 residues. DNA for the CDR3: TGCGCCAGCAGTCTGGTTGACTGGTACAATGAGCAGTTCTTC. Translating it yields CASSLVDWYNEQFF.

The chain uses TRBV19 and TRBJ1-5; no definite D call. The CDR3 runs to 12 residues. CDR1 is LNHDA, CDR2 SQIVND, per germline (reference sequence). Between the trimmed V and J ends, which lost 2 bases and 6 bases, there was a span of 5 bases. The CDR3 loop is CASSISIQPQHF. CDR3 DNA: TGTGCCAGTAGTATAAGTATTCAGCCCCAGCATTTT.

J is TRBJ1-2 and V is TRBV2; D might be TRBD1 (5 bases). V lost 2 bases to trimming and J lost 3 bases, with 16 bases between them. Germline assignment: CDR1 SNHLY and CDR2 FYNNEI. CDR3 size: 16 residues. CDR3 residues: CASSEPRTIRDYGYTF. In DNA form, the CDR3 reads TGTGCCAGCAGTGAACCCCGGACAATTAGGGACTATGGCTACACCTTC.

This clone occurred once. The V call is TRBV2, the J call TRBJ2-7, with TRBD1 as a possible D gene (5 bases). The CDR3 contains 13 residues. V shed 6 bases and J shed 5 bases, with 14 bases lying between them. The germline gives CDR1 SNHLY, CDR2 FYNNEI. CDR3 region: CASSATSRDEQYF. The CDR3 nucleotides read TGTGCCAGCAGCGCGACAAGCAGGGACGAGCAGTACTTC.

The chain has TRBV7-9 and TRBJ1-5, with D unclear. The germline V gene has CDR1 SEHNR and CDR2 FQNEAQ (reference sequence). Trimming left V 1 base short and J 6 bases short, with 4 bases between. The CDR3 covers 12 residues. The CDR3 DNA reads TGTGCCAGCAGCTTAGGCGGTCAGCCCCAGCATTTT. Its protein is CASSLGGQPQHF.

V is TRBV5-1 and J is TRBJ1-6, with TRBD1 matching 10 bases. V shed 7 bases and J 8 bases; nucleotides not matched to a gene: 0. CDR1 and CDR2 from the germline V gene are SGHRS and YFSETQ. The CDR3 runs 12 residues. Written as DNA, the CDR3 is TGCGCCAGCGGGACAGGGGATTCACCCCTCCACTTT. It codes for CASGTGDSPLHF.

This clone was found once. The chain joins TRBV5-1 to TRBJ2-1, with TRBD1 identical over 11 bases. CDR1 is SGHRS, CDR2 YFSETQ, per germline. This CDR3 has 15 residues. V lost 4 bases, J lost 8 bases, and 8 bases stayed unmatched. CDR3 bases: TGCGCCAGCAGCCCCGGGACAGGGGGTTGGGATGAGCAGTTCTTC. This encodes CASSPGTGGWDEQFF.